This T cell receptor (beta chain) comes out of a study of blood T cell repertoires in COVID-19. Turning to the study itself: The cDNA or gDNA used as material had been derived from T cells, B-cell-depleted T cells, or PBMCs.

Germline assignment: CDR1 SGHTA and CDR2 FQGTGA. V was pared by 2 bases and J by 9 bases, with 8 bases between. This CDR3 region has 12 residues. In the source study's methods: Amplified reference gene primers provided the basis for estimating nucleated cell counts. The assay was immunoSEQ multiplex PCR, and TCRdb's table has in-frame clones only and misses some. That table is the source of V, J and clone size, and D and trimming were worked out from the DNA. The top ten clones hold roughly 13% of a sample with 150,000 or so clones, around four fifths of them seen once. Individuals drawn from approximately 22 US areas were roughly 18 to 100 years old.

This chain joins TRBV7-3 and TRBJ2-1; no clear D gene. This receptor was taken from a woman aged 55-75 years who had recovered from COVID-19. Sequenced: PBMCs or T cells enriched from blood (not recorded which). The CDR3: CASSLVFGEQFF. The CDR3 region has the DNA TGTGCCAGCAGCTTAGTTTTCGGTGAGCAGTTCTTC.